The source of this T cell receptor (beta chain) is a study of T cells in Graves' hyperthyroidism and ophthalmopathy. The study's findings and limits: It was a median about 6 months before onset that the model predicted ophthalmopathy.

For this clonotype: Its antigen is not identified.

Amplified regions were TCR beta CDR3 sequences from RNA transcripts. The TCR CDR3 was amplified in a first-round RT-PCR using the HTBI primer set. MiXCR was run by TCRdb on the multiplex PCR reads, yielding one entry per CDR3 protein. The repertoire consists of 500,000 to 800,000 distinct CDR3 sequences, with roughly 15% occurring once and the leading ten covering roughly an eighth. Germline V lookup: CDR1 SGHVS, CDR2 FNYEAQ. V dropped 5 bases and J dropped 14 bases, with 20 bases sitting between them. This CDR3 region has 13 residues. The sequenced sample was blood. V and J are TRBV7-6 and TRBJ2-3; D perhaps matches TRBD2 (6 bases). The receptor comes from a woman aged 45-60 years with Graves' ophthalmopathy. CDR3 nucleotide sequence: TGTGCCAGCAGCGAGCAACTAGCAGCTTGGGTGTATTTT. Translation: CASSEQLAAWVYF.